The present T cell receptor (beta chain) was sequenced within a study of T cells in tuberculosis. Study-level information: CD1B tetramers identified T cells specific for mycobacterial lipid GMM. Blood was taken before or within 7 days of anti-tuberculosis therapy.

This clone was counted a few times. Only in-frame clones appear in the TCRdb table, and some are missing; sequencing was by immunoSEQ multiplex PCR. Here the sample spans about 33,000 clones, around 92% being singletons. Sample time point: new active TB diagnosis, blood taken before or within 7 days of starting treatment. The V and J ends lost 2 bases and 3 bases respectively, with 11 bases between them. The CDR3 is made up of 14 amino acids. The germline V gene encodes CDR1 MNHEY and CDR2 SMNVEV (reference sequence). Specimen: PBMCs, collected at tuberculosis diagnosis. The sequence was collected from an adult with tuberculosis. Some clones in this sample may be carry-over from other donors' samples. J is TRBJ2-7 and V is TRBV27; possibly TRBD1 for D (6 bases). CDR3 in amino acids: CASSLADSNYEQYF. The CDR3 bases are TGTGCCAGCAGTTTAGCGGACAGTAACTACGAGCAGTACTTC.